These 9 T cell receptor beta chains came from one sample sequenced in a study of shared clonotypes between healthy human individuals. The protocol was immunoSEQ multiplex PCR, while the TCRdb copy is restricted to in-frame clones and leaves out a portion. The repertoire has around 500,000 clones, roughly three quarters of them found once; the top ten carry around 13%. The source material was PBMCs. Receptors were obtained from a woman in her thirties or forties in good health. Some clones in this sample may be carry-over from other donors' samples.

V is TRBV11-1 and J is TRBJ1-1; 7 bases line up with TRBD1. The CDR3 is made up of 14 amino acids. In germline, CDR1 is SGHAT, CDR2 FQDESV (reference sequence). With 5 bases clipped from V and 0 bases from J, the junction kept 3 bases outside the gene matches. CDR3 residues: CASSPDRVNTEAFF. As DNA, the CDR3 is TGTGCCAGCAGCCCTGACAGGGTGAACACTGAAGCTTTCTTT.

Regarding this clone: Other DNA sequences in the same sample also yield this CDR3. The gene calls are TRBV5-1 and TRBJ2-5; 8 nucleotides match TRBD2. The CDR3 is made up of 14 amino acids. The germline V gene encodes CDR1 SGHRS and CDR2 YFSETQ. V dropped 2 bases and J dropped 1; count of bases not matched to a gene: 1. The CDR3 DNA reads as TGCGCCAGCAGCTTCAGCGGGAGCCAAGAGACCCAGTACTTC. This codes for CASSFSGSQETQYF.

The chain has TRBV27 and TRBJ1-5; D might be TRBD1 (5 bases). CDR3 length: 14 amino acids. Deletions cut 7 bases from V and 3 bases from J, with 13 bases between. Per germline, CDR1 MNHEY and CDR2 SMNVEV (reference sequence). This chain's CDR3 is CASKFDSPNQPQHF. The CDR3 nucleotides are TGTGCCAGCAAATTCGACAGCCCCAATCAGCCCCAGCATTTT.

The genes are TRBV4-1 and TRBJ2-7; possibly TRBD2 for D (5 bases). The germline CDR1 and CDR2 sequences are MGHRA and YSYEKL. V shed 1 base and J shed 4 bases, with 14 bases lying between them. The CDR3 has 15 amino acids. The DNA of the CDR3 is TGCGCCAGCAGCCAAGGACGTGTCGGGATTTACGAGCAGTACTTC. This gives the protein CASSQGRVGIYEQYF.

The chain combines TRBV27 with TRBJ2-1; 10 bases map to TRBD2. The V gene's germline CDR1 is MNHEY and CDR2 SMNVEV (reference sequence). Losses at the gene ends were 2 bases for V and 7 bases for J; bases not matched to a gene: 5. The CDR3 is made up of 15 amino acids. The CDR3 DNA reads as TGTGCCAGCAGTTTAACTAGCGGGATAAATAATGAGCAGTTCTTC. Amino acids: CASSLTSGINNEQFF.

The V gene is TRBV28, the J gene TRBJ2-4, with 8 bases matching TRBD1. CDR1 MDHEN and CDR2 SYDVKM come from the germline V gene. The CDR3 is made up of 18 amino acids. V lost 7 bases to trimming and J lost 6 bases; unmatched junction nucleotides: 20. The CDR3 protein is CASNPIGQGGIGLNIQYF. The DNA of the CDR3 is TGTGCCAGCAACCCTATAGGACAGGGTGGTATTGGTTTAAACATTCAGTACTTC.

Remarks on this clone: Being one base from a much bigger clone, this may be a read error. V gene TRBV7-6 combines with J gene TRBJ1-1; D is undetermined. Germline CDR1 is SGHVS and CDR2 is FNYEAQ. V was cut by 1 base and J by 0 bases, with 3 bases left in between. CDR3 length: 13 residues. The CDR3 sequence is CASSLEVNTEAFF. DNA for the CDR3: TGTGCCAGCAGCTTAGAAGTGAACACTGAAGCTTTCTTT.

Only a few counts were recorded for this clone. The V and J genes are TRBV2 and TRBJ1-5; the D gene is possibly TRBD1 (6 bases). V lost 6 bases and J lost 0, with 12 bases in between. The CDR3 contains 15 residues. Germline V CDR1 and CDR2: SNHLY, FYNNEI. CDR3 region: CASSPGQRSNQPQHF. The CDR3 region has the DNA TGTGCCAGCAGCCCGGGACAACGTAGCAATCAGCCCCAGCATTTT.

The chain recombines TRBV5-1 with TRBJ2-2; D uncertain. The germline V gene has CDR1 SGHRS and CDR2 YFSETQ. This CDR3 spans 12 amino acids. Trimming cost V 0 bases and J 9 bases, with 6 bases left between them. CDR3 in amino acids: CASSLGSRELFF. In DNA, the CDR3 is TGCGCCAGCAGCTTGGGGAGTCGGGAGCTGTTTTTT.